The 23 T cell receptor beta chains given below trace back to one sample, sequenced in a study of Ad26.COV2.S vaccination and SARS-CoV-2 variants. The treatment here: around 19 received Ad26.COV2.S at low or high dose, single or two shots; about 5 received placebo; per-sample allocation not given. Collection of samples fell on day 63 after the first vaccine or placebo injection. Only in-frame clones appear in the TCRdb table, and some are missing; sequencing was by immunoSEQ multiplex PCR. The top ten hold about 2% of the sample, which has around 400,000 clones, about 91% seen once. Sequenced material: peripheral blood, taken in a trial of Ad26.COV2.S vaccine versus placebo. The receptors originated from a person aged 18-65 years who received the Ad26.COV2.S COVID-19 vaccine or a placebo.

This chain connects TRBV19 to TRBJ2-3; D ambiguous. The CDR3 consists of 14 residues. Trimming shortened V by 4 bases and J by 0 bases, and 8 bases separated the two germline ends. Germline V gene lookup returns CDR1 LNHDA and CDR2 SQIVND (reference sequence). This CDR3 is CASSTSSSTDTQYF. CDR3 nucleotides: TGTGCCAGTAGTACGAGTTCTAGCACAGATACGCAGTATTTT.

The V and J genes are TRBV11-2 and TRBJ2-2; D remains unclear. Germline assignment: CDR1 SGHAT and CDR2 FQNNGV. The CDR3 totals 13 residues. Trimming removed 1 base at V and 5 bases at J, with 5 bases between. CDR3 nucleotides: TGTGCCAGCAGCTTAGGATCGACCGGGGAGCTGTTTTTT. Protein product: CASSLGSTGELFF. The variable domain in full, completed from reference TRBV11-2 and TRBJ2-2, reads EAGVAQSPRYKIIEKRQSVAFWCNPISGHATLYWYQQILGQGPKLLIQFQNNGVVDDSQLPKDRFSAERLKGVDSTLKIQPAKLEDSAVYLCASSLGSTGELFFGEGSRLTVL.

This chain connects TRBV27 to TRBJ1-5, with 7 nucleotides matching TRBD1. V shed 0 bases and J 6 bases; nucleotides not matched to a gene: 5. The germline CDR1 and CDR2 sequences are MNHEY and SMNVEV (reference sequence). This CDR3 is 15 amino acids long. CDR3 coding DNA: TGTGCCAGCAGTTTATCGAGACAGGGCCGTCAGCCCCAGCATTTT. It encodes CASSLSRQGRQPQHF.

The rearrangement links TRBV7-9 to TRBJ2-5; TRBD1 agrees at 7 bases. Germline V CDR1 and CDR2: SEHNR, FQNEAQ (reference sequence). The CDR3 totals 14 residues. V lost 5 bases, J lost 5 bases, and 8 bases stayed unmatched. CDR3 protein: CASSPDRARETQYF. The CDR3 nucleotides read TGTGCCAGCAGCCCTGACAGGGCTCGGGAGACCCAGTACTTC.

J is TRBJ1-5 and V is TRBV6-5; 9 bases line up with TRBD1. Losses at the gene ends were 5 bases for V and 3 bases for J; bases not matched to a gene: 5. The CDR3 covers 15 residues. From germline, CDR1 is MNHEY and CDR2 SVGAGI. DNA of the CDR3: TGTGCCAGCAGTATAACAGGGGGCCACAATCAGCCCCAGCATTTT. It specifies CASSITGGHNQPQHF.

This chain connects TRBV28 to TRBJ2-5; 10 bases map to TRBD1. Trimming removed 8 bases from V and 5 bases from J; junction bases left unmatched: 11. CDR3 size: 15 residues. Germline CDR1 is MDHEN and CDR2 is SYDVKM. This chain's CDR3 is CASGFRTGGGETQYF. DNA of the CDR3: TGTGCCAGCGGATTCCGGACAGGGGGAGGTGAGACCCAGTACTTC. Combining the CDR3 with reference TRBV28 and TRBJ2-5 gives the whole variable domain DVKVTQSSRYLVKRTGEKVFLECVQDMDHENMFWYRQDPGLGLRLIYFSYDVKMKEKGDIPEGYSVSREKKERFSLILESASTNQTSMYLCASGFRTGGGETQYFGPGTRLLVL.

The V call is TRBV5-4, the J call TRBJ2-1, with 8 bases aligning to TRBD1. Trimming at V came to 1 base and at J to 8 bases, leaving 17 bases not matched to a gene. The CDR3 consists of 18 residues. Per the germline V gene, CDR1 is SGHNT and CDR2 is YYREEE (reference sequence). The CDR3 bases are TGTGCCAGCAGCTTGTACGCTCCCCCGTTCCGGGACAGGTATGAGCAGTTCTTC. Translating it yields CASSLYAPPFRDRYEQFF.

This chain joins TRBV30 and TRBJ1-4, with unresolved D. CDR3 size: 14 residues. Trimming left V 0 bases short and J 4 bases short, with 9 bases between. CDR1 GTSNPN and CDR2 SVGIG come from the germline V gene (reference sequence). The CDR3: CAWSVPQVNEKLFF. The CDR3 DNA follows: TGTGCCTGGAGTGTACCCCAGGTTAATGAAAAACTGTTTTTT. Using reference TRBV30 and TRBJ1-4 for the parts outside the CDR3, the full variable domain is SQTIHQWPATLVQPVGSPLSLECTVEGTSNPNLYWYRQAAGRGLQLLFYSVGIGQISSEVPQNLSASRPQDRQFILSSKKLLLSDSGFYLCAWSVPQVNEKLFFGSGTQLSVL.

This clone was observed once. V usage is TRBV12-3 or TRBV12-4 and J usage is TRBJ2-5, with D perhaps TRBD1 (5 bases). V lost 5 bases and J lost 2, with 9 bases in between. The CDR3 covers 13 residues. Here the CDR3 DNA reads TGTGCCAGCAGTCCCAGGGTGCAAGAGACCCAGTACTTC. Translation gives CASSPRVQETQYF.

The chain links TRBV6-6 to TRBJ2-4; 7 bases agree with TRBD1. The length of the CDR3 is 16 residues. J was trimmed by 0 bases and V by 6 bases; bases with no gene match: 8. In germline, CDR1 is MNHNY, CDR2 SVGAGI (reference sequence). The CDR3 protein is CASSLPGQLAKNIQYF. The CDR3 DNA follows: TGTGCCAGCAGCCTACCGGGACAGCTAGCCAAAAACATTCAGTACTTC.

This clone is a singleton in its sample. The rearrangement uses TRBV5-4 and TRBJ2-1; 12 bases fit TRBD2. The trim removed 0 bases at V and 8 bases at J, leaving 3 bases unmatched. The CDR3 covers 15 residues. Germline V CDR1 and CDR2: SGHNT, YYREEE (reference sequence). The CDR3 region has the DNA TGTGCCAGCAGCTTGGGACTAGCGGGAGTCTATGAGCAGTTCTTC. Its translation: CASSLGLAGVYEQFF.

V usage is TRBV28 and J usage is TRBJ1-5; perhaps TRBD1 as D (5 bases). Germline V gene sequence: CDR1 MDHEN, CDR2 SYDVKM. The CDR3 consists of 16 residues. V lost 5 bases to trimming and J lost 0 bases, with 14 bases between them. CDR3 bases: TGTGCCAGCAGTCCGCACCAGGGAAATAGCAATCAGCCCCAGCATTTT. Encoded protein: CASSPHQGNSNQPQHF.

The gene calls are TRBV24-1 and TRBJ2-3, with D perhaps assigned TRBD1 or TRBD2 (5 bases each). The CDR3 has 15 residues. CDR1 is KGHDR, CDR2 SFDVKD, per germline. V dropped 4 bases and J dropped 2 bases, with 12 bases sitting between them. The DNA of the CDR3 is TGTGCCACCAGTGACACTAGGGGATTCACAGATACGCAGTATTTT. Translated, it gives CATSDTRGFTDTQYF.

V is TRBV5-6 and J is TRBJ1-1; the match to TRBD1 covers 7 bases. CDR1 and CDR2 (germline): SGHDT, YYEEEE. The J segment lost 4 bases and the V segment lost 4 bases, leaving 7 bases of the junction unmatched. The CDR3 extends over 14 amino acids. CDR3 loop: CASSGHRGPTEAFF. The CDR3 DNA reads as TGTGCCAGCAGCGGGCACAGGGGACCCACTGAAGCTTTCTTT.

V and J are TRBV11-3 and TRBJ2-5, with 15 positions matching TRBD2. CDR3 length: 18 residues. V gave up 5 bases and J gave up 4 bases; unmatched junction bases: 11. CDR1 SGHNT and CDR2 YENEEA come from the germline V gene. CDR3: CASSHWTSGRARRETQYF. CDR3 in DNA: TGTGCCAGCAGCCACTGGACTAGCGGGAGGGCCCGACGAGAGACCCAGTACTTC.

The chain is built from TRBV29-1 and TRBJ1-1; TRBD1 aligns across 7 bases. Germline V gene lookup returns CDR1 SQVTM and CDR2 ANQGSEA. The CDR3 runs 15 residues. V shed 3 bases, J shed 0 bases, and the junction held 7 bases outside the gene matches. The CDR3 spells CSVDNRGGMNTEAFF. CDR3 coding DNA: TGCAGCGTTGACAACAGGGGAGGCATGAACACTGAAGCTTTCTTT.

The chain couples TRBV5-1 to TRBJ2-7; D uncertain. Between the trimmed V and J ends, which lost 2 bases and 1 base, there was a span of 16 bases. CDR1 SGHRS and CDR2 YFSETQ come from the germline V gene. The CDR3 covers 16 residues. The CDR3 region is CASSFLPSGLSYEQYF. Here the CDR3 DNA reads TGCGCCAGCAGCTTCTTACCTTCTGGGCTGTCCTACGAGCAGTACTTC.

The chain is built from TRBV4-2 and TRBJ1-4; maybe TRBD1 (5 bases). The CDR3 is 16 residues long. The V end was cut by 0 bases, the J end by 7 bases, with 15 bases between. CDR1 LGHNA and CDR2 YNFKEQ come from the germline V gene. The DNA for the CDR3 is TGTGCCAGCAGCCAAGATTGGGGGGTTAGCGGTGAAAAACTGTTTTTT. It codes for CASSQDWGVSGEKLFF.

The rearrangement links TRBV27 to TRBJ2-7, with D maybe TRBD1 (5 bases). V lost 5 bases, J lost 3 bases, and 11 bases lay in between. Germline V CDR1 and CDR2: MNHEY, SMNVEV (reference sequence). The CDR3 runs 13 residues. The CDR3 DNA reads TGTGCCAGCAGTCCCGGGCAGGGCTACGAGCAGTACTTC. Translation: CASSPGQGYEQYF.

CDR3 in amino acids: CASRADRAVNTEAFF. DNA for the CDR3: TGTGCCAGCAGAGCAGACAGGGCCGTTAACACTGAAGCTTTCTTT. V and J are TRBV6-5 and TRBJ1-1; 7 bases align to TRBD1. This CDR3 spans 15 amino acids. From germline, CDR1 is MNHEY and CDR2 SVGAGI. After removal of 6 bases from V and 2 bases from J, the junction contained 9 bases not matched to a gene.

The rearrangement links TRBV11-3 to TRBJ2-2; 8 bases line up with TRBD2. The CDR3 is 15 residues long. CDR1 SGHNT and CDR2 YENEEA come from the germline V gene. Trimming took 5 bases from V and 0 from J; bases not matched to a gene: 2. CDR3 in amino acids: CASSGSGTNTGELFF. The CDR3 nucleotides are TGTGCCAGCAGCGGTAGCGGGACGAACACCGGGGAGCTGTTTTTT.

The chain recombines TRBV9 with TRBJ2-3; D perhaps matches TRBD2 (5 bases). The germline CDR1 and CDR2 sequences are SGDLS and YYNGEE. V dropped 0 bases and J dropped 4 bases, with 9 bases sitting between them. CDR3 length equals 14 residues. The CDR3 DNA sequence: TGTGCCAGCAGCGTAGTAGACTACCCAGATACGCAGTATTTT. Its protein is CASSVVDYPDTQYF.

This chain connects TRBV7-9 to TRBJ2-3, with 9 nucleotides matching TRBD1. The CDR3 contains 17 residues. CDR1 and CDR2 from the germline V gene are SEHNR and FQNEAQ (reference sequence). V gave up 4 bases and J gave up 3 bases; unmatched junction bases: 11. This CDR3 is CASSSPAGQGNTDTQYF. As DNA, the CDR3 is TGTGCCAGCAGCTCACCGGCGGGACAGGGCAATACAGATACGCAGTATTTT.